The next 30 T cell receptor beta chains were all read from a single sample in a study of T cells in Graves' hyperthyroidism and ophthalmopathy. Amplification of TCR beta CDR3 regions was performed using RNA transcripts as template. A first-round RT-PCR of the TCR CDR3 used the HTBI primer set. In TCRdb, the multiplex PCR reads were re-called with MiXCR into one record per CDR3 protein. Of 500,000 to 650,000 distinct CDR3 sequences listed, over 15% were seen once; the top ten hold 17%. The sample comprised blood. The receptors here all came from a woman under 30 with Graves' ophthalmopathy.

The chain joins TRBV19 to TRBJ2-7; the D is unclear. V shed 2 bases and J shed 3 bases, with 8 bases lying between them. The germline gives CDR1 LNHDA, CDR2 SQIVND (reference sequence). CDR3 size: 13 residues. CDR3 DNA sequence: TGTGCCAGTAGTATAAATCTGGGCTACGAGCAGTACTTC. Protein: CASSINLGYEQYF. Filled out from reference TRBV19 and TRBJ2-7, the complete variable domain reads DGGITQSPKYLFRKEGQNVTLSCEQNLNHDAMYWYRQDPGQGLRLIYYSQIVNDFQKGDIAEGYSVSREKKESFPLTVTSAQKNPTAFYLCASSINLGYEQYFGPGTRLTVT.

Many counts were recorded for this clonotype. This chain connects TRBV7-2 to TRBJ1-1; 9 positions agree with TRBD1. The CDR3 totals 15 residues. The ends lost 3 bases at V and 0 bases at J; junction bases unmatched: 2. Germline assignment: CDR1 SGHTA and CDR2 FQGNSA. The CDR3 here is CASSFTGGVNTEAFF. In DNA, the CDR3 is TGTGCCAGCAGCTTTACAGGGGGCGTGAACACTGAAGCTTTCTTT.

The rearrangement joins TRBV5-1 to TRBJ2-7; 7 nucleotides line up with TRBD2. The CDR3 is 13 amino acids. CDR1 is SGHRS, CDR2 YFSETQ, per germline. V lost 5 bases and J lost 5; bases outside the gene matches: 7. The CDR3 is CASRFGGSNEQYF. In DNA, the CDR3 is TGCGCCAGCAGATTCGGGGGGAGCAACGAGCAGTACTTC.

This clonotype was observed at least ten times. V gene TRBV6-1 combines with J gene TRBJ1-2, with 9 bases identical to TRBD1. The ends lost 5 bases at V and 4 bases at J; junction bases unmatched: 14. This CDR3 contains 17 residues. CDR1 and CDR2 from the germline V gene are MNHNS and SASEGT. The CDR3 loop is CASSLDRGSILSYGYTF. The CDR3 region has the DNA TGTGCCAGCAGTTTGGACAGGGGAAGTATCCTCTCCTATGGCTACACCTTC.

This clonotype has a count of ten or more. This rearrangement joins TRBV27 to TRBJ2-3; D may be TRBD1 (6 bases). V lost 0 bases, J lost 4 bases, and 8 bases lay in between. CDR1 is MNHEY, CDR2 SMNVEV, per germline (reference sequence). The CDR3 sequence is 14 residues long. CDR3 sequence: CASSLSKGADTQYF. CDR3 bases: TGTGCCAGCAGTTTATCAAAGGGGGCAGATACGCAGTATTTT.

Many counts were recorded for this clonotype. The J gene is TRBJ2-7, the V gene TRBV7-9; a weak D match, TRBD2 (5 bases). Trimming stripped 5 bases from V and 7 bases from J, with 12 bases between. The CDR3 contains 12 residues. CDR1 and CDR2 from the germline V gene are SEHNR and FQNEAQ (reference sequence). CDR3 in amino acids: CASSPDLGEQYF. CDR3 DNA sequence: TGTGCCAGCAGCCCGGACTTGGGAGAGCAGTACTTC.

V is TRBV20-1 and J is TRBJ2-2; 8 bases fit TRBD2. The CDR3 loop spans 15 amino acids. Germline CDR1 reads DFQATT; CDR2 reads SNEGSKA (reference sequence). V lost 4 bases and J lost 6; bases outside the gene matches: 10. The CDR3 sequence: CSATDRGGGAGELFF. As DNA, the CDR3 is TGCAGTGCTACAGACCGGGGGGGCGGTGCCGGGGAGCTGTTTTTT.

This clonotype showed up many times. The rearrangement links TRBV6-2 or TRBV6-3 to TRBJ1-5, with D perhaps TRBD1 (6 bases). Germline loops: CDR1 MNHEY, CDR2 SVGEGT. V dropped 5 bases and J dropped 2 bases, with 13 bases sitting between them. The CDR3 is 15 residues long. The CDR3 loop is CASSPGGAGNQPQHF. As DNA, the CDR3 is TGTGCCAGCAGTCCGGGGGGGGCGGGCAATCAGCCCCAGCATTTT.

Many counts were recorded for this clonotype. The CDR3 DNA follows: TGTGCCTTTAACAGCTTGAACACTGAAGCTTTCTTT. As protein: CAFNSLNTEAFF. The rearrangement uses TRBV30 and TRBJ1-1; no reliable D call. The CDR3 is 12 amino acids. Germline V CDR1 and CDR2: GTSNPN, SVGIG (reference sequence). V gave up 7 bases and J gave up 0 bases, with 9 bases separating them.

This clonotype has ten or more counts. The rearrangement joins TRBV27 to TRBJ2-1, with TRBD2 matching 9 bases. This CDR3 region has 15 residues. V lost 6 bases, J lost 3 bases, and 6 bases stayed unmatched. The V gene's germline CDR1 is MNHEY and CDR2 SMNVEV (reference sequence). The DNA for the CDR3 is TGTGCCAGCAGAGTAGCGGGAGCAGTCTACAATGAGCAGTTCTTC. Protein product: CASRVAGAVYNEQFF.

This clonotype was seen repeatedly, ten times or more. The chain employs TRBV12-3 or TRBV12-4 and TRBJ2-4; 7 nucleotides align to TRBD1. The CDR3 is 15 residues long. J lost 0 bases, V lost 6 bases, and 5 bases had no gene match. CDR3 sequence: CASRSTGVAKNIQYF. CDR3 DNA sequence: TGTGCCAGCAGATCTACAGGGGTAGCCAAAAACATTCAGTACTTC.

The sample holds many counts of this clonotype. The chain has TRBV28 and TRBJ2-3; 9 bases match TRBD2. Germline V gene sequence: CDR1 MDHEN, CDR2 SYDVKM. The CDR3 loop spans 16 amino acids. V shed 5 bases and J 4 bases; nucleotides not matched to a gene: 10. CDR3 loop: CASSVFSGSGPDTQYF. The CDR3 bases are TGTGCCAGCAGTGTCTTTAGCGGGAGTGGGCCAGATACGCAGTATTTT.

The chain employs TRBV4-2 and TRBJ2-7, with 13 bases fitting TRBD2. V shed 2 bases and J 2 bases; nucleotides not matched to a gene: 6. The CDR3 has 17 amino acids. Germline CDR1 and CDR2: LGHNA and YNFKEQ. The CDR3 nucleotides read TGTGCCAGCAGCCAAACGTCCGGGACTAGCGGGACCTACGAGCAGTACTTC. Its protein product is CASSQTSGTSGTYEQYF.

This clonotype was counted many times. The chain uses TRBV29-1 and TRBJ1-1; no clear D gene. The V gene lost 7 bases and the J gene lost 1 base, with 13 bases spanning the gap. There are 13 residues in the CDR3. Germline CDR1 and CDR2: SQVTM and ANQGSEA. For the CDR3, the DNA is TGCAGCGCGGCGGGCAGAACGAACACTGAAGCTTTCTTT. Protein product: CSAAGRTNTEAFF.

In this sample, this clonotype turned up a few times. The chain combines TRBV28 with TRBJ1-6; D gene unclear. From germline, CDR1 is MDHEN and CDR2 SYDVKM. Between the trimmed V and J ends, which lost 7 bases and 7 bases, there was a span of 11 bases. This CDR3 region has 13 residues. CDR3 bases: TGTGCCAGCACCACCCCCGCCAATTCACCCCTCCACTTT. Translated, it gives CASTTPANSPLHF. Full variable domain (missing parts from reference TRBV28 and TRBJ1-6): DVKVTQSSRYLVKRTGEKVFLECVQDMDHENMFWYRQDPGLGLRLIYFSYDVKMKEKGDIPEGYSVSREKKERFSLILESASTNQTSMYLCASTTPANSPLHFGNGTRLTVT.

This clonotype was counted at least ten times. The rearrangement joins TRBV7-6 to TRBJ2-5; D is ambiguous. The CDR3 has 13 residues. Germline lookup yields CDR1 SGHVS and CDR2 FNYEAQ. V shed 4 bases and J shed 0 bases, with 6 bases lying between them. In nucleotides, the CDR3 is TGTGCCAGCAGCTCCGACAACCAAGAGACCCAGTACTTC. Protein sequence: CASSSDNQETQYF.

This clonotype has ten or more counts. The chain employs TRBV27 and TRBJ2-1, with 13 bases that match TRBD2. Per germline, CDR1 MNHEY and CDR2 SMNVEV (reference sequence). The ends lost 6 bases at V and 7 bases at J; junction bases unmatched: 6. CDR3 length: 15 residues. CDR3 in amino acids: CASSPTSGGPNEQFF. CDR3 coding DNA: TGTGCCAGCAGCCCGACTAGCGGGGGGCCTAATGAGCAGTTCTTC.

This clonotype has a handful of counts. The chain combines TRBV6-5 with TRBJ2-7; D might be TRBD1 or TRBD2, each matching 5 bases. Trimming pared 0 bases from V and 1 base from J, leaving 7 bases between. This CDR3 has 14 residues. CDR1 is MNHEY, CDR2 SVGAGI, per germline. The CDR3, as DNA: TGTGCCAGCAGTTACTCGAGGGGTTCCTACGAGCAGTACTTC. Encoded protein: CASSYSRGSYEQYF.

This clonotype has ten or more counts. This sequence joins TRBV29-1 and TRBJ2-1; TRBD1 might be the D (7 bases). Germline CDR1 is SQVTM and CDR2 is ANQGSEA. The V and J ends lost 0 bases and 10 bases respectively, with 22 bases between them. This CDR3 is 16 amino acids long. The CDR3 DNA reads TGCAGCGTTGAAGATGTGGCGCGGAGGGGGCTCGGCGAGCAGTTCTTC. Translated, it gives CSVEDVARRGLGEQFF.

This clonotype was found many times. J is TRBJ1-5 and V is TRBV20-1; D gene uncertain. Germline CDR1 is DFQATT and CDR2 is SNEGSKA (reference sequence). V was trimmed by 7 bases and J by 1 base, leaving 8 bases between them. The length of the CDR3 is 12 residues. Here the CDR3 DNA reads TGCAGTGTAGGTAGCAGCAATCAGCCCCAGCATTTT. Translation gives CSVGSSNQPQHF.

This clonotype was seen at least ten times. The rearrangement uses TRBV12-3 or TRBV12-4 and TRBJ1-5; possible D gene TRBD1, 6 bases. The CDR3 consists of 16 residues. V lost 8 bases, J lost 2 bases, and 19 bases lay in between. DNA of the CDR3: TGTGCCAGCTCGGGGGCGGGGGCCGCGGGCAATCAGCCCCAGCATTTT. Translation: CASSGAGAAGNQPQHF.

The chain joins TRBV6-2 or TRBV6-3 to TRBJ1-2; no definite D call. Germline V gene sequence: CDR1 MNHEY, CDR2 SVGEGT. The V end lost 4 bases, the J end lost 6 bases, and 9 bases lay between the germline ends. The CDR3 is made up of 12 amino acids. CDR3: CASSFGLDGYTF. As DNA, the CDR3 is TGTGCCAGCAGTTTCGGCCTAGATGGCTACACCTTC.

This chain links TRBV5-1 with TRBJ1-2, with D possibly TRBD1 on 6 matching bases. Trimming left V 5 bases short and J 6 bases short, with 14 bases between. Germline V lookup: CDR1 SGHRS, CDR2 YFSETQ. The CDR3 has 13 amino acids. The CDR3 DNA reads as TGCGCCAGCAGTTCCGGGACAAGTAATGGCTACACCTTC. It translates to CASSSGTSNGYTF.

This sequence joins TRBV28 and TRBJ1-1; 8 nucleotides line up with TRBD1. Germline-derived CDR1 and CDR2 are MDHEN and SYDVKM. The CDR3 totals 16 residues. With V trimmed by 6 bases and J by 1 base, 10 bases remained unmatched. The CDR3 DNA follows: TGTGCCAGCAGCGGAGGGCAGGGGGCTTCGAACACTGAAGCTTTCTTT. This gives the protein CASSGGQGASNTEAFF.

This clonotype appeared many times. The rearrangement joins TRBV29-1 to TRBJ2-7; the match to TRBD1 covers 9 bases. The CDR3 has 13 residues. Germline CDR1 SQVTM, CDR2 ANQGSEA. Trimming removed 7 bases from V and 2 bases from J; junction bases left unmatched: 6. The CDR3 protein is CSAQDRGAYEQYF. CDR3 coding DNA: TGCAGCGCCCAAGACAGGGGGGCCTACGAGCAGTACTTC.

The CDR3 spells CATSDPGTVTDTQYF. CDR3 bases: TGTGCCACCAGTGATCCCGGGACGGTCACAGATACGCAGTATTTT. This chain connects TRBV24-1 to TRBJ2-3, with D possibly called TRBD1 or TRBD2 (5 bases each). This CDR3 is 15 amino acids long. Germline V gene lookup returns CDR1 KGHDR and CDR2 SFDVKD. V lost 3 bases, J lost 2 bases, and 11 bases lay in between.

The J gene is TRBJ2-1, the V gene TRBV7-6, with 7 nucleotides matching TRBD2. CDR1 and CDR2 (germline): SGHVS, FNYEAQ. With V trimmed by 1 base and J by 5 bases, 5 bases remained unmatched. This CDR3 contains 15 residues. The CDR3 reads CASSLGAGAHNEQFF. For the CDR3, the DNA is TGTGCCAGCAGCTTAGGTGCGGGAGCCCACAATGAGCAGTTCTTC.

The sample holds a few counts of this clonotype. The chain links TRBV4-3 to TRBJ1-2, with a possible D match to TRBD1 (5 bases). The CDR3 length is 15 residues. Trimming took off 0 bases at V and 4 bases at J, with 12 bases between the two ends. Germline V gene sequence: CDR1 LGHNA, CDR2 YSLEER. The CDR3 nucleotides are TGCGCCAGCAGCCAAGACCCGGGGGGAGTCTATGGCTACACCTTC. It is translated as CASSQDPGGVYGYTF.

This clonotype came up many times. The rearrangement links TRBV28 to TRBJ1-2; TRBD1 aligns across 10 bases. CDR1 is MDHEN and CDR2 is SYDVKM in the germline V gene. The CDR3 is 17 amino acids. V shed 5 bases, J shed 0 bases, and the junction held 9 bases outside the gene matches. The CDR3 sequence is CASSGGQGRRANYGYTF. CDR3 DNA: TGTGCCAGCAGTGGGGGACAGGGGAGGAGAGCTAACTATGGCTACACCTTC.

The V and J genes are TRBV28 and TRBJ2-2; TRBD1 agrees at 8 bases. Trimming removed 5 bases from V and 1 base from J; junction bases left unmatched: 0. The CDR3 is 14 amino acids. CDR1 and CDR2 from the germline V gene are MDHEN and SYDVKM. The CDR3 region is CASSDRGNTGELFF. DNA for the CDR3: TGTGCCAGCAGTGACAGGGGGAACACCGGGGAGCTGTTTTTT.